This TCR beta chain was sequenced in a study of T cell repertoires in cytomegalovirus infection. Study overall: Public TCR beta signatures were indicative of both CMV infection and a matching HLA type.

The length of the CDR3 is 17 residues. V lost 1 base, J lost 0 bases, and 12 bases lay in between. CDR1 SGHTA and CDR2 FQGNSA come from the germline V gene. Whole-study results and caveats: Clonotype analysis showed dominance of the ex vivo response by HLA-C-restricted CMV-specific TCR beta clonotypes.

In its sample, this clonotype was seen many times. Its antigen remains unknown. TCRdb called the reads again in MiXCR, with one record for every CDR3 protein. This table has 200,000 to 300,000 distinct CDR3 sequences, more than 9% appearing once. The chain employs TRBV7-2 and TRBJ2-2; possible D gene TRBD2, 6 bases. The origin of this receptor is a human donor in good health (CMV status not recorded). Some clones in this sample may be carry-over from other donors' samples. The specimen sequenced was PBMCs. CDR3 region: CASSLDRRAPNTGELFF. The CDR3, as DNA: TGTGCCAGCAGCTTAGATCGGAGGGCCCCGAACACCGGGGAGCTGTTTTTT. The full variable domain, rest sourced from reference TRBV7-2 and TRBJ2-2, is GAGVSQSPSNKVTEKGKDVELRCDPISGHTALYWYRQSLGQGLEFLIYFQGNSAPDKSGLPSDRFSAERTGGSVSTLTIQRTQQEDSAVYLCASSLDRRAPNTGELFFGEGSRLTVL.